This T cell receptor (beta chain) was sequenced for a study of blood T cell repertoires in COVID-19. Study background: Samples taken during acute and convalescent COVID-19 were collected in the United States, Italy and Spain. PBMCs, B-cell-depleted T cells, or T cells provided the cDNA or gDNA that made up the material.

Authors' methods: Reference gene primer amplification yielded estimated nucleated cell counts. Some clones are missing from TCRdb's copy, which holds only in-frame ones; the method was immunoSEQ multiplex PCR. V and J calls and clone size follow that table, whereas D and trimming were derived from the DNA. The sample consists of over 120,000 clones, roughly 81% of them appearing once. Germline V CDR1 and CDR2: SGDLS, YYNGEE. The trim removed 0 bases at V and 1 base at J, leaving 7 bases unmatched. The CDR3 sequence is 17 residues long. The sequence was collected from a human donor with acute or convalescent COVID-19. The donor label of this sample is uncertain. V gene TRBV9 combines with J gene TRBJ2-3; 8 bases agree with TRBD2. Sequencing was carried out using peripheral blood. CDR3 nucleotides: TGTGCCAGCAGCGTAGCTCCCACGACTAGCGGCACAGATACGCAGTATTTT. The encoded protein is CASSVAPTTSGTDTQYF.